A selection of T cell receptor beta chains follows, all from one sample in a study of response to subunit inactivated influenza vaccine. TCRdb passed the RT-PCR reads through MiXCR, listing each CDR3 protein once. The sample records fewer than 700,000 distinct CDR3 sequences, 10% to 15% being singletons. The material was PBMCs from blood, obtained about 40 days after vaccination. These receptors all stem from a man in his forties or fifties who received an inactivated influenza vaccine. CDR3s include the opening cysteine and the closing phenylalanine or tryptophan. The order of the fields is J gene, clone size, V gene, CDR3 protein. Expanded clones get a size class; other rows say once, few or many, or leave the size out.

TRBJ2-2,few,TRBV4-3,CASSQGASGTPGELFF
TRBJ2-1,few,TRBV4-2,CASSQVGKSLAAYNERFF
TRBJ2-6,few,TRBV9,CASSVEGGLGTGANVLTF
TRBJ2-2,NA,TRBV6-5,CASSYSPGGTGELFF
TRBJ2-2,NA,TRBV6-1,CASSAGTGIPGELFF
TRBJ2-3,NA,TRBV12-3/TRBV12-4,CASSFGQLDTQYF
TRBJ2-2,NA,TRBV10-3,CAISLGLAGNTGELFF
TRBJ2-7,many,TRBV20-1,CSAGRWDSRYEQYF
TRBJ2-1,few,TRBV14,CASSQDRGAGAPDEQFF
TRBJ2-7,few,TRBV18,CASSPWGQGRNEQYF
TRBJ2-3,few,TRBV11-3,CASSLDGRDTQYF
TRBJ2-3,NA,TRBV6-2/TRBV6-3,CASSKRLAGFSTDTQYF
TRBJ2-1,few,TRBV9,CASSPRTGGGHEQFF
TRBJ2-3,few,TRBV4-1,CASSPRQTPGADTQYF
TRBJ2-7,few,TRBV28,CASSTTGTWVYEQYF
TRBJ2-3,few,TRBV5-1,CASSWMTPSTDTQYF
TRBJ2-1,few,TRBV28,CASSLPPDAEQFF
TRBJ2-5,many,TRBV11-1,CASSQKIRLAGVKETQYF
TRBJ2-5,NA,TRBV29-1,CSVDDGGETQYF
TRBJ2-1,NA,TRBV11-2,CASSLDMGGGGSYNEQFF
TRBJ2-7,few,TRBV6-2/TRBV6-3,CATTSDSYYEQYF
TRBJ2-2,NA,TRBV6-1,CASSALRANTGELFF
TRBJ2-2,NA,TRBV3-1,CACCFGLAGSSDTGELFF
TRBJ2-1,NA,TRBV28,CASSLNSGRALADEQFF
TRBJ2-2,few,TRBV9,CASSVAPGGNTGELFF
TRBJ2-7,NA,TRBV15,CATSREDYIYEQYF
TRBJ1-6,NA,TRBV25-1,CASSASPGRWDSPIHF
TRBJ1-5,few,TRBV10-3,CAISESDSRNQPQHF
TRBJ2-7,many,TRBV14,CASSSLRDEQYF
TRBJ1-6,few,TRBV12-3/TRBV12-4,CASSLARFGTFHF
TRBJ1-5,many,TRBV25-1,CASSEGGNQPQHF
TRBJ1-1,NA,TRBV29-1,CSVEVGMNTEAFF
TRBJ2-7,once,TRBV6-5,CASSYSGEVSEQYF
TRBJ1-4,NA,TRBV7-9,CASRFTNEKLFF
TRBJ2-2,many,TRBV12-3/TRBV12-4,CASGETAVTGELFF
TRBJ2-3,many,TRBV29-1,CSVRGATDTQYF